This paragraph reports one T cell receptor (beta chain). What it binds is not known. Looked up from germline, CDR1 is MDHEN and CDR2 is SYDVKM. The V and J ends lost 2 bases and 5 bases respectively, with 9 bases between them. The CDR3 length is 13 residues. Stated time point: cycle 4 day 1 (C4D1), after more than five weeks of nivolumab. Every patient had relapsed following autologous stem cell transplantation, and cohorts differed in brentuximab vedotin exposure. With magnetic negative selection, CD4+ T cells were purified from PBMCs that had been thawed. Patients reached a best response of complete response, partial response or progressive disease. The sample is drawn from a study of PD-1 blockade in classical Hodgkin lymphoma. Whole-study results and caveats: Complete responders showed a baseline diversity that resembled the diversity of newly diagnosed patients.

Measured with immunoSEQ multiplex PCR; TCRdb has only the in-frame clones, and not every one. The sample consists of tens of thousands of clones, less than 75% of them appearing once. The sequences come from CD4+ T cells from blood, collected before the fourth cycle of nivolumab. The chain links TRBV28 to TRBJ2-5; maybe TRBD2 (5 bases). The TCR was taken from a human donor with classical Hodgkin lymphoma. CDR3 nucleotides: TGTGCCAGCAGTTTACCTAGCAGTGAGACCCAGTACTTC. Translating it yields CASSLPSSETQYF.